This T cell receptor beta chain emerged from a study of blood T cell repertoires in COVID-19. TCRdb keeps only in-frame clones here, not all; method: immunoSEQ multiplex PCR. Counted here are about 250,000 clones, around 90% occurring once; the ten biggest clones make up about 3%. CDR1 is SGHNT, CDR2 YYREEE, per germline (reference sequence). After removal of 4 bases from V and 6 bases from J, the junction contained 6 bases not matched to a gene. CDR3 length equals 14 residues. The chain links TRBV5-4 to TRBJ2-7, with 11 bases fitting TRBD2. Sequencing was done on a sample of PBMCs or T cells enriched from blood (not recorded which). The sequence was obtained from a woman aged 45-65 years who had recovered from COVID-19. As DNA, the CDR3 is TGTGCCAGCAGCGGAGGGGGACTAGCGGCCGAGCAGTACTTC. Translated: CASSGGGLAAEQYF.